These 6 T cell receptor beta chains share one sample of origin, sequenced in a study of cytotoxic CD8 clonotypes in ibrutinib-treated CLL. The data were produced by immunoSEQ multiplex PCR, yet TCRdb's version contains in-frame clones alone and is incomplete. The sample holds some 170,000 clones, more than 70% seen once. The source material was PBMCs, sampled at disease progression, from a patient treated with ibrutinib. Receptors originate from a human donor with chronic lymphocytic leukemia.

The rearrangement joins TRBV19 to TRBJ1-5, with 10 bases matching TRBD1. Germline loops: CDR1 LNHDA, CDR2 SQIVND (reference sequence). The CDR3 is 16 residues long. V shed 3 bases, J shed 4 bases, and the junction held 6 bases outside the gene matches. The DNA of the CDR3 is TGTGCCAGTAGTATGGACAGGGGGAATACAAATCAGCCCCAGCATTTT. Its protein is CASSMDRGNTNQPQHF.

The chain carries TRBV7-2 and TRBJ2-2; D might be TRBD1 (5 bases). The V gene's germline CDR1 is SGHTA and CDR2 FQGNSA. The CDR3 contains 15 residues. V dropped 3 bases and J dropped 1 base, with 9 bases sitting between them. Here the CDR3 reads CASSFTGGNTGELFF. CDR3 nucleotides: TGTGCCAGCAGCTTTACAGGCGGGAACACCGGGGAGCTGTTTTTT.

The DNA for the CDR3 is TGTGCCAGCTCCCCGGGACACTCTGGAAACACCATATATTTT. Translated: CASSPGHSGNTIYF. The rearrangement uses TRBV18 and TRBJ1-3, with D possibly matching TRBD1 (6 bases). Trimming took 6 bases from V and 0 from J, leaving 9 bases between them. Germline V lookup: CDR1 KGHSH, CDR2 LQKENI. The CDR3 is made up of 14 amino acids.

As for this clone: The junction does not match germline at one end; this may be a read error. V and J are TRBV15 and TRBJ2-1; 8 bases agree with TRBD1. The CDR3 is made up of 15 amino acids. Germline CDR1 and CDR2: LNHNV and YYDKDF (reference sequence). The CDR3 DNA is TGTGCCACCCGCAGGGGGCTGATTCTTAACAATGAGCAGTTCTTC. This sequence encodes CATRRGLILNNEQFF.

The CDR3 DNA sequence: TGCGCCAGCAGCCAATACGGACTAGCGGGAGAAGGTGAGCAGTTCTTC. This translates into CASSQYGLAGEGEQFF. The V gene is TRBV4-1, the J gene TRBJ2-1; TRBD2 matches at 13 bases. The CDR3 consists of 16 residues. The trim removed 2 bases at V and 9 bases at J, leaving 7 bases unmatched. Germline V gene sequence: CDR1 MGHRA, CDR2 YSYEKL.

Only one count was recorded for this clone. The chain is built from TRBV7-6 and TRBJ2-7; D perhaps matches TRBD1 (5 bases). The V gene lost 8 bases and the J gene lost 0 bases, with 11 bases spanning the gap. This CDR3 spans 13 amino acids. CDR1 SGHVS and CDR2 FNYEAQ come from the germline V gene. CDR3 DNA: TGTGCCAGCGGGGCGGACCTCTCCTACGAGCAGTACTTC. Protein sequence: CASGADLSYEQYF.